This T cell receptor (beta chain) was sequenced during a study of blood T cell repertoires in COVID-19. Overall study context: Specimens from acute and convalescent COVID-19 originated in the United States, Italy and Spain.

Germline CDR1 SGHRS, CDR2 YFSETQ. Losses at the gene ends were 3 bases for V and 4 bases for J; bases not matched to a gene: 5. This CDR3 has 14 residues. All enrollees were about 18 to 90 years old and from some 24 US areas. Donors were grouped by their self-reported clinical history. Original processing methods: Nucleated cell counts were estimated from reference gene primer amplification. TCRdb's copy holds only in-frame clones and misses some; the assay was immunoSEQ multiplex PCR. V and J calls and clone size are copied from that table; D and trimming were computed from the DNA. This table has about 180,000 clones, 88% appearing once.

The source is a young woman who had recovered from COVID-19. The sample taken for sequencing was PBMCs or T cells enriched from blood (not recorded which). The V and J genes are TRBV5-1 and TRBJ2-7; 9 bases match TRBD2. This CDR3 reads CASSSERGEYEQYF. The CDR3 DNA reads TGCGCCAGCAGCTCTGAGCGGGGGGAATACGAGCAGTACTTC.